Listed below are T cell receptor beta chains from one sample, sequenced in a study of blood T cell repertoires in COVID-19. Assay: immunoSEQ multiplex PCR; the TCRdb copy retains only in-frame clones and omits some. The sample includes 400,000 to 550,000 clones, about 85% of them seen just once. Sequenced material: PBMCs or T cells enriched from blood (not recorded which). All receptors come from a woman younger than 35 with acute COVID-19. CDR3s include the opening cysteine and the closing phenylalanine or tryptophan. The D gene is left open where the match is weak. The size entry is marked missing in some rows and otherwise reads once, few, many or a size class.

D,J,V,size,CDR3,DNA
NA,TRBJ2-1,TRBV5-6,NA,CASSPQRAGGLNEQFF,TGTGCCAGCAGCCCCCAAAGGGCAGGGGGACTGAATGAGCAGTTCTTC
TRBD1,TRBJ2-7,TRBV20-1,NA,CSASNRGIYEQYF,TGCAGTGCTAGTAACAGGGGAATCTACGAGCAGTACTTC
NA,TRBJ2-6,TRBV11-2,NA,CASSLMGRGTGANVLTF,TGTGCCAGCAGCTTAATGGGCAGGGGAACTGGGGCCAACGTCCTGACTTTC
NA,TRBJ1-2,TRBV11-2,NA,CASSLGQGGYVYGYTF,TGTGCCAGCAGCCTCGGGCAGGGTGGTTACGTCTATGGCTACACCTTC
NA,TRBJ2-3,TRBV7-9,NA,CASSLDSSGTDTQYF,TGTGCCAGCAGCTTAGATTCTAGTGGCACAGATACGCAGTATTTT
TRBD1,TRBJ1-4,TRBV6-5,NA,CASRPDRASGKLFF,TGTGCCAGCAGACCCGACAGGGCATCTGGAAAACTGTTTTTT
NA,TRBJ1-1,TRBV7-2,NA,CASSNTRAFF,TGTGCCAGCAGCAACACGCGGGCTTTCTTT
NA,TRBJ2-1,TRBV28,NA,CASRPRLHYNEQFF,TGTGCCAGCAGGCCACGACTTCACTACAATGAGCAGTTCTTC
NA,TRBJ1-1,TRBV19,NA,CASTTQAEAFF,TGTGCCAGTACCACTCAGGCTGAAGCTTTCTTT
TRBD1,TRBJ1-1,TRBV6-5,once,CASNRGNTEAFF,TGTGCCTCCAACAGGGGGAACACTGAAGCTTTCTTT
NA,TRBJ1-2,TRBV7-2,NA,CASSLHNRPRDYGYTF,TGTGCCAGCAGCTTGCACAACCGGCCCCGGGACTATGGCTACACCTTC
NA,TRBJ2-5,TRBV12-1,NA,CASSSPEQKQETQYF,TGTGCCAGCAGCTCGCCGGAACAGAAACAAGAGACCCAGTACTTC
TRBD2,TRBJ2-2,TRBV7-9,NA,CASSPHPGGNTGELFF,TGTGCCAGCAGCCCCCACCCGGGGGGGAACACCGGGGAGCTGTTTTTT
NA,TRBJ2-1,TRBV21-1,NA,CASSNVQVSFKFF,TGTGCCAGCAGCAATGTTCAGGTCTCCTTTAAGTTCTTC
TRBD1,TRBJ2-5,TRBV9,NA,CASSETGGAREVQYF,TGTGCCAGCAGCGAAACAGGGGGCGCCAGGGAAGTCCAGTACTTC
NA,TRBJ2-7,TRBV5-6,NA,CASSLSGYEQYF,TGTGCCAGCAGCTTGTCGGGTTACGAGCAGTACTTC
NA,TRBJ1-3,TRBV11-2,NA,CASSLVRGSGNTIYF,TGTGCCAGCAGCTTAGTACGGGGGTCTGGAAACACCATATATTTT
NA,TRBJ2-7,TRBV19,NA,CASSIGRRDYEQYF,TGTGCCAGTAGTATAGGGCGGAGGGACTACGAGCAGTACTTC
NA,TRBJ1-5,TRBV19,few,CASSRNRDQPQHF,TGTGCCAGTAGTAGGAACAGGGATCAGCCCCAGCATTTT
TRBD1,TRBJ2-7,TRBV6-1,NA,CASSGAGTGDNEQYF,TGTGCCAGCAGTGGAGCCGGGACAGGGGATAACGAGCAGTACTTC
TRBD2,TRBJ2-7,TRBV27,NA,CASRGTSGRGEQYF,TGTGCCAGCAGGGGGACTAGCGGGAGGGGAGAGCAGTACTTC
TRBD1,TRBJ2-3,TRBV6-4,NA,CASSDSGQGTDTQYF,TGTGCCAGCAGTGACTCAGGACAGGGAACAGATACGCAGTATTTT
TRBD1,TRBJ1-2,TRBV4-3,NA,CASSKDRTKNYGYTF,TGCGCCAGCAGCAAGGACAGGACCAAGAACTATGGCTACACCTTC
TRBD1,TRBJ1-1,TRBV19,NA,CASSPGGLGTEAFF,TGTGCCAGTAGCCCAGGGGGATTGGGGACTGAAGCTTTCTTT
NA,TRBJ1-2,TRBV29-1,NA,CSVEGRRGGRGYTF,TGCAGCGTTGAAGGGCGCAGAGGGGGAAGAGGCTACACCTTC
TRBD1,TRBJ2-5,TRBV11-2,NA,CASSLRQGLVWETQYF,TGTGCCAGCAGCTTAAGACAGGGCTTAGTTTGGGAGACCCAGTACTTC
NA,TRBJ2-1,TRBV20-1,NA,CSASLSRLPYNEQFF,TGCAGTGCTAGTTTGTCCAGGCTCCCATACAATGAGCAGTTCTTC
TRBD1,TRBJ2-1,TRBV5-1,NA,CASSIGQETNEQFF,TGCGCCAGCAGCATAGGACAGGAAACCAATGAGCAGTTCTTC
NA,TRBJ2-7,TRBV4-3,NA,CASSQSLGRGAPTYEQYF,TGCGCCAGCAGCCAATCCTTAGGGCGGGGAGCGCCAACCTACGAGCAGTACTTC